This T cell receptor beta chain derives from a study of blood T cell repertoires in COVID-19. This clone came up once. Profiling relied on immunoSEQ multiplex PCR, and the TCRdb table lists in-frame clones only, not all of them. The data show some 230,000 clones, roughly four fifths seen once. This CDR3 region has 14 residues. Specimen: peripheral blood. The TCR was taken from an older woman with acute or convalescent COVID-19. The chain is built from TRBV21-1 and TRBJ1-2; no check of the table's D call, TRBD1, against the DNA was made. TRBV21-1 is reported as a pseudogene. The CDR3: CASMGGQGRICYTF. In DNA, the CDR3 is TGTGCCAGCATGGGGGGACAGGGGCGTATCTGCTACACCTTC.